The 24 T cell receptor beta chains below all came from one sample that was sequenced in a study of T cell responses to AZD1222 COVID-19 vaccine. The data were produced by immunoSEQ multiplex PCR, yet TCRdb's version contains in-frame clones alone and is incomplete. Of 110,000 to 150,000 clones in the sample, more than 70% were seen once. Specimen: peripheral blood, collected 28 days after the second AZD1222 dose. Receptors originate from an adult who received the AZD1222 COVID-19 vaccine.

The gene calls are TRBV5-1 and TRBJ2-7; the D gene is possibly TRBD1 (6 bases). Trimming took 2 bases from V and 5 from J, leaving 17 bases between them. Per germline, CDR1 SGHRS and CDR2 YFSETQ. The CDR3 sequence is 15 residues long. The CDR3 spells CASSFGGQGSDEQYF. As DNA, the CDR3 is TGCGCCAGCAGCTTCGGCGGCCAGGGGTCAGACGAGCAGTACTTC.

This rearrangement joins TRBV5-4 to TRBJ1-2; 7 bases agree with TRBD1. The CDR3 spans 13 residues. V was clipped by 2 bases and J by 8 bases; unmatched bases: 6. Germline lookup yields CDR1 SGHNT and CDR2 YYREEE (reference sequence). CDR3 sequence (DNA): TGTGCCAGCAGCTTTACTGTAGGGGGCGGCTACACCTTC. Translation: CASSFTVGGGYTF.

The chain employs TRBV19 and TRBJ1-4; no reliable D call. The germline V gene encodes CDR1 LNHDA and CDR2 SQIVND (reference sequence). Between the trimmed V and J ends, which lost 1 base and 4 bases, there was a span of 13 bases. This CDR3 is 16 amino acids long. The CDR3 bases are TGTGCCAGTAGTATAGTTGAGTCATGGGATAATGAAAAACTGTTTTTT. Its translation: CASSIVESWDNEKLFF.

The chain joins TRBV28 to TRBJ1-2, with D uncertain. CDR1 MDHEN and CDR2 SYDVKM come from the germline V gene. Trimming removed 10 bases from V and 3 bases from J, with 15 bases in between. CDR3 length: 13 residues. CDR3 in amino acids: CATPAPRDYGYTF. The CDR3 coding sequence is TGTGCCACCCCCGCCCCCCGGGACTATGGCTACACCTTC.

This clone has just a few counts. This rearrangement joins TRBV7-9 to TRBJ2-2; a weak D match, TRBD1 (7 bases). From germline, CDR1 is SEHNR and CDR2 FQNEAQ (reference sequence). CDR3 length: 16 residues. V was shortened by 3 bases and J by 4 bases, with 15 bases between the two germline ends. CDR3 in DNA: TGTGCCAGCAGCTTGCCGGGCCAGGGGGGCACCGGGGAGCTGTTTTTT. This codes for CASSLPGQGGTGELFF. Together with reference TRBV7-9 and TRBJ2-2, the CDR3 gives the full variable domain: DTGVSQNPRHKITKRGQNVTFRCDPISEHNRLYWYRQTLGQGPEFLTYFQNEAQLEKSRLLSDRFSAERPKGSFSTLEIQRTEQGDSAMYLCASSLPGQGGTGELFFGEGSRLTVL.

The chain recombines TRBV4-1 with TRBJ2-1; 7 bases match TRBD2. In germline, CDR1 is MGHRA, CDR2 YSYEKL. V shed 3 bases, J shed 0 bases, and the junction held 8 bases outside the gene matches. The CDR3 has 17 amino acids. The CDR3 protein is CASSQGRGGNSYNEQFF. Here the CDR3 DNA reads TGCGCCAGCAGCCAGGGGAGGGGCGGGAACTCCTACAATGAGCAGTTCTTC.

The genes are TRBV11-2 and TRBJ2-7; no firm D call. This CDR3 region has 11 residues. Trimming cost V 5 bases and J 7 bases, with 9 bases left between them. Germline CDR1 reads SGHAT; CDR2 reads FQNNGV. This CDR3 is CASSNGWEQYF. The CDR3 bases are TGTGCCAGCAGCAACGGGTGGGAGCAGTACTTC.

DNA of the CDR3: TGTGCCAGGTCTTTCGATGAGGGAAACACTGAAGCTTTCTTT. Translated, it gives CARSFDEGNTEAFF. This chain links TRBV11-2 with TRBJ1-1; D gene unclear. CDR1 SGHAT and CDR2 FQNNGV come from the germline V gene. The CDR3 has 14 residues. With 9 bases removed from V and 2 bases from J, the gap between germline ends came to 16 bases.

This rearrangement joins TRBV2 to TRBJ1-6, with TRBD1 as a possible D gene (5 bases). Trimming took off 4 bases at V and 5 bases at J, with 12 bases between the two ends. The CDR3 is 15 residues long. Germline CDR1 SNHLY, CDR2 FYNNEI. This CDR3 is CASSVGGADNSPLHF. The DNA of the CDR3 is TGTGCCAGCAGTGTGGGAGGGGCAGATAATTCACCCCTCCACTTT. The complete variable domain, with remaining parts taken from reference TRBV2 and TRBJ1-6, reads EPEVTQTPSHQVTQMGQEVILRCVPISNHLYFYWYRQILGQKVEFLVSFYNNEISEKSEIFDDQFSVERPDGSNFTLKIRSTKLEDSAMYFCASSVGGADNSPLHFGNGTRLTVT.

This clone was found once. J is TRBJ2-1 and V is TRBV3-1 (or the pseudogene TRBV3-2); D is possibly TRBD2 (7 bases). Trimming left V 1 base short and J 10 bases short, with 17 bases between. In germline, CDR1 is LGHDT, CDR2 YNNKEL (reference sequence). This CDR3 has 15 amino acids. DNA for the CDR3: TGTGCCAGCAGCCAAGCGGCGGGGGCGGTGGGCGAGCAGTTCTTC. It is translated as CASSQAAGAVGEQFF.

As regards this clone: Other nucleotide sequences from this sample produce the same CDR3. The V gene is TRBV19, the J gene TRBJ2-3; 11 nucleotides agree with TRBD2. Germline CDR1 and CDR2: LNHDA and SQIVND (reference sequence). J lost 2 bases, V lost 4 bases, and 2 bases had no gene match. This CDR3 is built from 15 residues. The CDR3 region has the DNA TGTGCCAGTAGTACTAGCGGGGGGTTCACAGATACGCAGTATTTT. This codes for CASSTSGGFTDTQYF.

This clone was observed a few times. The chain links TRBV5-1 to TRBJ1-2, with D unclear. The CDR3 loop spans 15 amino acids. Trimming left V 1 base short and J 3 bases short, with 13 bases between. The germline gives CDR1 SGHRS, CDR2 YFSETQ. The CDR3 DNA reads TGCGCCAGCAGCTTGCTAGGCAGTCCGGACTATGGCTACACCTTC. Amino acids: CASSLLGSPDYGYTF. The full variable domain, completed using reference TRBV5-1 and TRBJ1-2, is KAGVTQTPRYLIKTRGQQVTLSCSPISGHRSVSWYQQTPGQGLQFLFEYFSETQRNKGNFPGRFSGRQFSNSRSEMNVSTLELGDSALYLCASSLLGSPDYGYTFGSGTRLTVV.

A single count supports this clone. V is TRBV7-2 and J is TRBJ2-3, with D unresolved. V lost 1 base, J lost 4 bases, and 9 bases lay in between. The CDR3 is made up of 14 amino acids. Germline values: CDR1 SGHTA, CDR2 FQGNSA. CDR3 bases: TGTGCCAGCAGCTTAGACCCGGCGGCAGATACGCAGTATTTT. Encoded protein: CASSLDPAADTQYF. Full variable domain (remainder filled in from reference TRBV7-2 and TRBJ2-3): GAGVSQSPSNKVTEKGKDVELRCDPISGHTALYWYRQSLGQGLEFLIYFQGNSAPDKSGLPSDRFSAERTGGSVSTLTIQRTQQEDSAVYLCASSLDPAADTQYFGPGTRLTVL.

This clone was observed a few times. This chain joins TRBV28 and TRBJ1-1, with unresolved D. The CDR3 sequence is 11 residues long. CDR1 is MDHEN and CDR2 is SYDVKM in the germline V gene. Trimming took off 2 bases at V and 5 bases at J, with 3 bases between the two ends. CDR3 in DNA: TGTGCCAGCAGTTTACGAACTGAAGCTTTCTTT. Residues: CASSLRTEAFF.

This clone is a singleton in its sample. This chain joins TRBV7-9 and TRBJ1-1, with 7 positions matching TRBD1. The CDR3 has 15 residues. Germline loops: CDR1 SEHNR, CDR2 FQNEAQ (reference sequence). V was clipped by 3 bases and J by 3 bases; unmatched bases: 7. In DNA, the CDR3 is TGTGCCAGCAGCTTGACAGGGAGGAGTGACACTGAAGCTTTCTTT. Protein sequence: CASSLTGRSDTEAFF.

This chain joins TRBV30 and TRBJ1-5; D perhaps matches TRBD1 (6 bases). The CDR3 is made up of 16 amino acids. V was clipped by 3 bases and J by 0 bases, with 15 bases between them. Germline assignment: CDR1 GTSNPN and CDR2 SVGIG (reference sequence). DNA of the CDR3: TGTGCCTGGAGGAAGGGGGGGGGCTATAGCAATCAGCCCCAGCATTTT. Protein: CAWRKGGGYSNQPQHF. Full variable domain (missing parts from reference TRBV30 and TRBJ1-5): SQTIHQWPATLVQPVGSPLSLECTVEGTSNPNLYWYRQAAGRGLQLLFYSVGIGQISSEVPQNLSASRPQDRQFILSSKKLLLSDSGFYLCAWRKGGGYSNQPQHFGDGTRLSIL.

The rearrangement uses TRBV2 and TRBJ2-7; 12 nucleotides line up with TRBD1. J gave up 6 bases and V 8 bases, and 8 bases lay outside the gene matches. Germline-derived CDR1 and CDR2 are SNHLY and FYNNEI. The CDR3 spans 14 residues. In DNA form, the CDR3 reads TGTGCCAGCGGGACCGGGACAGGGGGCGTCGAGCAGTACTTC. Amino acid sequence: CASGTGTGGVEQYF.

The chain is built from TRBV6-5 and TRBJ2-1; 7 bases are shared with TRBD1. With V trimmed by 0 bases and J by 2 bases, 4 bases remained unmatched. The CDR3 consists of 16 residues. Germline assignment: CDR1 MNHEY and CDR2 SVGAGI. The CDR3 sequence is CASSYSNRGAYNEQFF. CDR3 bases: TGTGCCAGCAGTTACTCAAACAGGGGAGCCTACAATGAGCAGTTCTTC.

The DNA for the CDR3 is TGTGCCAGCTCTATCGTCTATGGCTACACCTTC. Amino acids: CASSIVYGYTF. The V gene is TRBV7-9, the J gene TRBJ1-2, with no clear D. V shed 8 bases and J shed 4 bases, with 8 bases lying between them. The CDR3 loop spans 11 amino acids. Germline V gives CDR1 SEHNR, CDR2 FQNEAQ (reference sequence).

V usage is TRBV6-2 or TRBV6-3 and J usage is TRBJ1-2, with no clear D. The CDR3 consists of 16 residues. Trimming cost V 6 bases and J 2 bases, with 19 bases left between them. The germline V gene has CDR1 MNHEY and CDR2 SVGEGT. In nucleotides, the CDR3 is TGTGCCAGCAGCCCTCGGGGAGCCGCAAGGAACTATGGCTACACCTTC. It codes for CASSPRGAARNYGYTF.

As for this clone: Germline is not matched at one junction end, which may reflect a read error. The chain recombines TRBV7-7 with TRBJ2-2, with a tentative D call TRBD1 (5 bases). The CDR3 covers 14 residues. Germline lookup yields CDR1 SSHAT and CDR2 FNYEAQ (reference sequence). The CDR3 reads CASSRQPDAGELFF. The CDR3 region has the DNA TGTGCTAGCAGCCGACAGCCTGATGCCGGGGAGCTGTTTTTT.

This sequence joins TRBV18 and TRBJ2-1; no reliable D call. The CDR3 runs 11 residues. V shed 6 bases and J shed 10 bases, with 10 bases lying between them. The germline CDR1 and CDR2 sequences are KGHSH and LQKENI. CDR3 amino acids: CASSTSAEQFF. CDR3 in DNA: TGTGCCAGCTCTACAAGCGCGGAGCAGTTCTTC.

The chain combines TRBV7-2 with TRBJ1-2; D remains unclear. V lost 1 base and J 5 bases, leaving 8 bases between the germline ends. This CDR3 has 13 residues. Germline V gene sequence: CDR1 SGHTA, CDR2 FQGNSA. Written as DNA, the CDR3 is TGTGCCAGCAGCTTAGGTCGGCAGTATGGCTACACCTTC. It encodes CASSLGRQYGYTF.

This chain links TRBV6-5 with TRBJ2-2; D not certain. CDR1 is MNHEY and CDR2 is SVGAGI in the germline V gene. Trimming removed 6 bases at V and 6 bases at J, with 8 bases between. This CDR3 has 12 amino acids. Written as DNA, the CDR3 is TGTGCCAGCAGCCCACCGTCCGGGGAGCTGTTTTTT. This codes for CASSPPSGELFF.